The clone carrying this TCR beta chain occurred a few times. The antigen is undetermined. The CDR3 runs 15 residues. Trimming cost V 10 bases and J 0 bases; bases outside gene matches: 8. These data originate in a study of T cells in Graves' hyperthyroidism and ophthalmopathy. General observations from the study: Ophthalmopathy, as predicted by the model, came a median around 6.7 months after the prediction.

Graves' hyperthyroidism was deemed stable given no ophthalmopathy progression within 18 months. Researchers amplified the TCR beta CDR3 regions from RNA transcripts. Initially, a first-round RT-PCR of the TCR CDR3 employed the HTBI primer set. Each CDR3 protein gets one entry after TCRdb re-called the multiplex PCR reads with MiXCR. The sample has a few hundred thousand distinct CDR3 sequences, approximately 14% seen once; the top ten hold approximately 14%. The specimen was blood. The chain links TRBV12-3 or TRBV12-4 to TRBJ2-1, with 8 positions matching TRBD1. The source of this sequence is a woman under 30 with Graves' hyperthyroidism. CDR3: CATWGQGASYNEQFF. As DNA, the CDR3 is TGTGCCACCTGGGGTCAGGGGGCCTCCTACAATGAGCAGTTCTTC.